This entry lists 28 T cell receptor beta chains sequenced from one sample in a study of identical twins. TCRdb recomputed calls from the 5' RACE reads with MiXCR, one row per CDR3 protein. The sample has 1.5 million to 2 million distinct CDR3 sequences, under 35% seen once. Sequencing was done on a sample of cord blood. The receptor source for this set is a newborn girl in good health.

The count of this clonotype is one. The J gene is TRBJ2-2, the V gene TRBV5-1, with D unresolved. Germline values: CDR1 SGHRS, CDR2 YFSETQ. This CDR3 region has 17 residues. V lost 4 bases and J 2 bases, leaving 18 bases between the germline ends. CDR3: CASSPIIVTLNTGELFF. In nucleotides, the CDR3 is TGCGCCAGCAGCCCAATTATCGTGACTTTAAACACCGGGGAGCTGTTTTTT.

The V gene is TRBV14, the J gene TRBJ2-7; D is possibly TRBD2 (6 bases). This CDR3 has 13 residues. Trimming stripped 3 bases from V and 3 bases from J, with 9 bases between. Looked up from germline, CDR1 is SGHDN and CDR2 is FVKESK. In DNA form, the CDR3 reads TGTGCCAGCAGCCAGGGACTGTACTACGAGCAGTACTTC. Protein product: CASSQGLYYEQYF.

This clonotype was counted a few times. The V gene is TRBV9, the J gene TRBJ1-2; D perhaps matches TRBD1 (5 bases). Per germline, CDR1 SGDLS and CDR2 YYNGEE. Trimming shortened V by 3 bases and J by 3 bases, and 18 bases separated the two germline ends. The CDR3 is 16 residues long. The CDR3 sequence: CASSAERPGAYYGYTF. In DNA form, the CDR3 reads TGTGCCAGCAGCGCCGAGAGGCCCGGGGCGTACTATGGCTACACCTTC.

The genes are TRBV4-2 and TRBJ2-1, with 10 positions matching TRBD2. This CDR3 region has 19 residues. After removal of 4 bases from V and 1 base from J, the junction contained 13 bases not matched to a gene. Per germline, CDR1 LGHNA and CDR2 YNFKEQ. This chain's CDR3 is CASSPHGGTSVPSYNEQFF. In nucleotides, the CDR3 is TGTGCCAGCAGCCCGCACGGGGGGACTAGCGTTCCTTCCTACAATGAGCAGTTCTTC.

There are a few counts of this clonotype. The gene calls are TRBV10-3 and TRBJ1-2; D ambiguous. Germline V gives CDR1 ENHRY, CDR2 SYGVKD. The CDR3 is made up of 12 amino acids. V was trimmed by 2 bases and J by 6 bases, leaving 7 bases between them. CDR3 DNA sequence: TGTGCCATCAGTGAGGGGGTTCATGGCTACACCTTC. This translates into CAISEGVHGYTF.

This clonotype was seen a handful of times. The rearrangement uses TRBV28 and TRBJ2-1; D remains ambiguous. V lost 2 bases to trimming and J lost 5 bases, with 7 bases between them. CDR1 is MDHEN and CDR2 is SYDVKM in the germline V gene. This CDR3 has 13 residues. In nucleotides, the CDR3 is TGTGCCAGCAGTTTAATTCCCAACAATGAGCAGTTCTTC. Amino acid sequence: CASSLIPNNEQFF.

In nucleotides, the CDR3 is TGCAGTGCTAGTCTGGACCCCTACGAGCAGTACTTC. Translation: CSASLDPYEQYF. The chain combines TRBV20-1 with TRBJ2-7; D remains unclear. Deletions cut 3 bases from V and 2 bases from J, with 8 bases between. The CDR3 runs to 12 residues. Germline lookup yields CDR1 DFQATT and CDR2 SNEGSKA (reference sequence).

The chain couples TRBV14 to TRBJ1-3; D is unclear. The germline gives CDR1 SGHDN, CDR2 FVKESK. The V end was cut by 1 base, the J end by 2 bases, with 9 bases between. CDR3 length: 15 residues. The chain's CDR3 is CASSQVKLTGNTIYF. In DNA, the CDR3 is TGTGCCAGCAGCCAAGTGAAGTTAACTGGAAACACCATATATTTT.

J is TRBJ2-2 and V is TRBV12-3 or TRBV12-4; a possible D gene is TRBD1 (5 bases). Trimming left V 6 bases short and J 2 bases short, with 13 bases between. The CDR3 sequence is 15 residues long. Written as DNA, the CDR3 is TGTGCCAGCAGAACCAGGGCGAAAAACACCGGGGAGCTGTTTTTT. Translated, it gives CASRTRAKNTGELFF.

This clonotype was detected a few times. The chain couples TRBV27 to TRBJ2-7; 10 bases are shared with TRBD2. Unmatched junction bases numbered 8, after V lost 6 bases and J lost 3 bases. The CDR3 runs 15 residues. Germline CDR1 is MNHEY and CDR2 is SMNVEV (reference sequence). CDR3 coding DNA: TGTGCCAGCAGCCCAGGACTAGCGGCACGCTACGAGCAGTACTTC. Its protein product is CASSPGLAARYEQYF.

This rearrangement joins TRBV12-3 or TRBV12-4 to TRBJ2-7, with 7 bases that match TRBD1. CDR3 length equals 15 residues. V gave up 5 bases and J gave up 6 bases; unmatched junction bases: 13. The CDR3 sequence: CASSRAPGQRREQYF. The CDR3 nucleotides read TGTGCCAGCAGTCGCGCCCCGGGACAGAGACGCGAGCAGTACTTC.

The chain employs TRBV20-1 and TRBJ2-5, with 8 bases aligning to TRBD2. The DNA end is more similar to TRBJ2-7, so the J call may be wrong. The germline V gene has CDR1 DFQATT and CDR2 SNEGSKA (reference sequence). The CDR3 is made up of 17 amino acids. The CDR3 nucleotides are TGCAGTGCTAGGACTCCTGACGCGGGAGGTCCTGTGAACGAGCAGTACTTC. It yields the protein CSARTPDAGGPVNEQYF.

This clonotype occurred a few times. The chain couples TRBV29-1 to TRBJ1-2, with 7 bases that match TRBD1. With 4 bases clipped from V and 5 bases from J, the junction kept 7 bases outside the gene matches. This CDR3 comprises 13 residues. The germline CDR1 and CDR2 sequences are SQVTM and ANQGSEA. CDR3 sequence reads: CSVGQGVLYGYTF. CDR3 sequence (DNA): TGCAGCGTTGGACAGGGAGTATTATATGGCTACACCTTC.

The chain joins TRBV10-3 to TRBJ2-2; D remains unclear. V was cut by 0 bases and J by 1 base, with 12 bases left in between. The germline V gene has CDR1 ENHRY and CDR2 SYGVKD. The CDR3 runs to 17 residues. CDR3 DNA: TGTGCCATCAGTGAGTCAAGCAGGACCCTGAACACCGGGGAGCTGTTTTTT. This encodes CAISESSRTLNTGELFF.

This clonotype has only a few counts. The J gene is TRBJ2-4, the V gene TRBV11-2, with 7 bases identical to TRBD2. The end of the DNA is better explained by TRBJ2-5, so the J call may be wrong. The CDR3 spans 15 residues. Germline V gives CDR1 SGHAT, CDR2 FQNNGV. The CDR3 spells CASSPRQRGKETQYF. DNA for the CDR3: TGTGCCAGCAGCCCCCGTCAGCGGGGAAAAGAGACCCAGTACTTC.

This clonotype was observed a handful of times. The gene calls are TRBV12-5 and TRBJ2-1; 8 nucleotides match TRBD2. V shed 2 bases, J shed 7 bases, and the junction held 10 bases outside the gene matches. The CDR3 has 16 residues. The germline V gene has CDR1 LGHNT and CDR2 FRNRAP. The CDR3 sequence is CASGLMTGGLKNEQFF. Written as DNA, the CDR3 is TGTGCTAGTGGTTTGATGACGGGGGGGCTTAAGAATGAGCAGTTCTTC.

This clonotype was counted many times. The chain links TRBV20-1 to TRBJ2-1; tentatively, D is TRBD1 (6 bases). This CDR3 comprises 13 residues. Per germline, CDR1 DFQATT and CDR2 SNEGSKA (reference sequence). Deletions cut 3 bases from V and 3 bases from J, with 9 bases between. The CDR3 DNA reads as TGCAGTGCTAGCGACAGGATCTACAATGAGCAGTTCTTC. Protein sequence: CSASDRIYNEQFF.

This clonotype was detected a few times. DNA of the CDR3: TGTGCCAGCAGTCCCATCGGCACTAGCGGGGGGTTCGATGAGCAGTTCTTC. This sequence encodes CASSPIGTSGGFDEQFF. The genes are TRBV6-1 and TRBJ2-1; 12 bases are a match to TRBD2. The germline V gene encodes CDR1 MNHNS and CDR2 SASEGT. This CDR3 is built from 17 residues. Trimming at V came to 5 bases and at J to 8 bases, leaving 13 bases not matched to a gene.

This chain uses TRBV6-1 with TRBJ2-3; TRBD2 might be the D (6 bases). V lost 3 bases to trimming and J lost 4 bases, with 8 bases between them. From germline, CDR1 is MNHNS and CDR2 SASEGT. The CDR3 extends over 13 amino acids. The CDR3 region is CASSDLASDTQYF. The CDR3 DNA reads as TGTGCCAGCAGTGACCTAGCGTCAGATACGCAGTATTTT.

The V gene is TRBV20-1, the J gene TRBJ2-3; the D is unclear. CDR3 length: 12 residues. Germline V gene sequence: CDR1 DFQATT, CDR2 SNEGSKA (reference sequence). Trimming pared 7 bases from V and 2 bases from J, leaving 10 bases between. CDR3 residues: CSDGWVTDTQYF. The CDR3 DNA reads as TGCAGTGATGGTTGGGTCACAGATACGCAGTATTTT.

The chain couples TRBV11-2 to TRBJ2-1, with TRBD2 matching 10 bases. Losses at the gene ends were 0 bases for V and 10 bases for J; bases not matched to a gene: 3. This CDR3 has 14 amino acids. Germline V gives CDR1 SGHAT, CDR2 FQNNGV. CDR3 protein: CASSLELAGAEQFF. In DNA, the CDR3 is TGTGCCAGCAGCTTAGAGCTAGCGGGGGCCGAGCAGTTCTTC.

This chain joins TRBV7-8 and TRBJ1-6; D gene uncertain. The CDR3 covers 16 residues. V was shortened by 1 base and J by 8 bases, with 15 bases between the two germline ends. In germline, CDR1 is SGHVS, CDR2 FQNEAQ. In nucleotides, the CDR3 is TGTGCCAGCAGCTTAGGGTTCTGGGGAAGTGATTCACCCCTCCACTTT. Amino acids: CASSLGFWGSDSPLHF.

The chain combines TRBV7-2 with TRBJ2-3, with TRBD2 identical over 9 bases. The V and J ends lost 2 bases and 0 bases, in that order; junction bases with no gene match: 6. CDR3 size: 17 residues. Germline lookup yields CDR1 SGHTA and CDR2 FQGNSA. CDR3 loop: CASSLLLAGASTDTQYF. Written as DNA, the CDR3 is TGTGCCAGCAGCTTATTATTAGCGGGGGCCAGCACAGATACGCAGTATTTT.

This clonotype was detected only a few times. The chain recombines TRBV20-1 with TRBJ2-1; D unresolved. The J call could be wrong; TRBJ2-7 is a better fit for the DNA end. In germline, CDR1 is DFQATT, CDR2 SNEGSKA (reference sequence). This CDR3 has 11 residues. CDR3 nucleotide sequence: TGCAGTGCTAGTATCTACAATGAGCAGTACTTC. It specifies CSASIYNEQYF.

This clonotype was seen just once. This chain links TRBV18 with TRBJ2-2, with 8 bases aligning to TRBD2. Germline CDR1 KGHSH, CDR2 LQKENI. V shed 3 bases, J shed 2 bases, and the junction held 2 bases outside the gene matches. The CDR3 runs to 15 residues. The CDR3 sequence: CASSPTSANTGELFF. The DNA of the CDR3 is TGTGCCAGCTCACCGACTAGCGCCAACACCGGGGAGCTGTTTTTT.

This clonotype was observed a handful of times. V usage is TRBV7-9 and J usage is TRBJ2-7, with D perhaps assigned TRBD1 or TRBD2 (5 bases each). The CDR3 consists of 13 residues. The germline V and J ends were trimmed by 5 bases and 3 bases, with 11 bases remaining between them. CDR1 is SEHNR and CDR2 is FQNEAQ in the germline V gene (reference sequence). The CDR3, as DNA: TGTGCCAGCAGCGAGAGGGACGGCTACGAGCAGTACTTC. Its protein is CASSERDGYEQYF.

In DNA, the CDR3 is TGTGCCAGCAGCTTAATGTCAGGGACAGGCCACCTAGATACGCAGTATTTT. This sequence encodes CASSLMSGTGHLDTQYF. The chain carries TRBV7-9 and TRBJ2-3; 8 bases fit TRBD1. CDR3 length equals 17 residues. CDR1 SEHNR and CDR2 FQNEAQ come from the germline V gene (reference sequence). V was pared by 2 bases and J by 5 bases, with 12 bases of the junction left unmatched.

Only a few counts were recorded for this clonotype. This chain links TRBV7-9 with TRBJ2-4; 8 positions agree with TRBD2. After removal of 5 bases from V and 0 bases from J, the junction contained 18 bases not matched to a gene. The CDR3 totals 20 residues. CDR1 SEHNR and CDR2 FQNEAQ come from the germline V gene (reference sequence). CDR3 loop: CASSGTRGTRRLLAKNIQYF. CDR3 DNA: TGTGCCAGCAGCGGGACCCGGGGGACTAGACGATTACTAGCCAAAAACATTCAGTACTTC.